The rows below give T cell receptor beta chains drawn from one sample of a study of T cells after yellow fever vaccination. TCRdb redid the calling of the 5' RACE reads with MiXCR, one entry per CDR3 protein. The sample yields fewer than 450,000 distinct CDR3 sequences, around 8.1% seen once. The starting material was PBMCs, obtained more than 40 days after the first yellow fever vaccination. These receptors all stem from a man aged 18 to 35 who received the YFV17D yellow fever vaccine. Each CDR3 is given with its conserved first and last residue. A D gene is named only where the DNA matches it firmly. Clone size is given for some rows only: seen once, a few or many times, or a class if the clone is expanded.

>NA|TRBV25-1|few
CATIPMSGGTEAFF
>TRBD1|TRBV4-1|few
CASSQEDRNYGYTF
>NA|TRBV7-9|few
CASSLDPYSPLHF
>NA|TRBV12-3/TRBV12-4|few
CASSPNGGRITGELFF
>TRBD1|TRBV6-5|few
CASSSAGTGKNIQYF
>NA|TRBV18|NA
CASSLGHGSSYEQYF
>NA|TRBV7-8|few
CASSSALAFEAGGLNTEAFF
>NA|TRBV7-9|few
CASSTTLRNTEAFF
>NA|TRBV20-1|many
CSASPFSGEQFF
>NA|TRBV9|NA
CASSVCRPQVGQPQHF
>NA|TRBV27|NA
CASSSLAGNQPQHF
>NA|TRBV4-3|NA
CASSQDPRGSTDTQYF
>TRBD2|TRBV7-2|many
CASRETPSGGINEQFF
>TRBD1|TRBV19|NA
CASSIGAGTVQETQYF
>NA|TRBV4-3|NA
CASSQGGGTVYNEQFF
>TRBD2|TRBV24-1|few
CATSDSLAGAQETQYF
>NA|TRBV19|NA
CASSDGGDQPQHF
>NA|TRBV18|few
CASSQDYGYTF
>NA|TRBV12-3/TRBV12-4|many
CASSSSRGAGELFF
>NA|TRBV5-1|NA
CASSLVSGTYSYNEQFF
>NA|TRBV7-2|NA
CASSIVAQGGGETQYF
>NA|TRBV12-3/TRBV12-4|many
CASSSPAAANSPLHF
>TRBD2|TRBV27|many
CASSLASGGLNEQFF
>NA|TRBV20-1|NA
CSAIREMNTEAFF
>NA|TRBV18|few
CASSPAAGFNQPQHF
>NA|TRBV5-1|NA
CASSLDWTATDTQYF
>NA|TRBV12-5|NA
CASGRGSWNIQYF
>TRBD1|TRBV5-6|NA
CASSLLGQGTNEQYF
>NA|TRBV5-4|NA
CASVSFSSGATSEQYF
>NA|TRBV7-9|few
CASSSPEDLTYEQYF
>NA|TRBV20-1|few
CSARSRGWETQYF
>NA|TRBV7-3|few
CASSSPLPGSCNQPQHF
>NA|TRBV5-1|NA
CASSYGTAWGTGELFF
>NA|TRBV12-3/TRBV12-4|NA
CASSSSYGASQPQHF
>TRBD1|TRBV6-2/TRBV6-3|few
CASSRTGEFFNEQFF
>TRBD1|TRBV6-6|few
CASSTGDGYTF
>NA|TRBV30|NA
CAWSAASYNEQFF
>NA|TRBV11-2|few
CASSARLTTDQETQYF
>TRBD1|TRBV7-2|many
CASSPQGDEQYF
>NA|TRBV20-1|few
CSAKNPLNTGELFF
>NA|TRBV7-8|few
CASSHRTGEYSNQPQHF
>NA|TRBV7-3|NA
CASSLIGGMADTQYF
>TRBD2|TRBV7-9|NA
CASSPTSGTYEQYF
>TRBD1|TRBV5-1|many
CASSLEGQGAQPQHF
>NA|TRBV7-6|NA
CASSPGWFNGGTDTQYF
>TRBD1|TRBV10-3|NA
CAISPDRVGSGYTF
>TRBD2|TRBV25-1|many
CASSLAGDEQYF
>NA|TRBV7-2|NA
CASSLVGATSEQYF
>NA|TRBV7-2|few
CASSSRDPEPQHF
>NA|TRBV12-3/TRBV12-4|NA
CASSSGKSYNEQFF
>NA|TRBV27|NA
CASSFLPSSSYNEQFF
>TRBD1|TRBV6-1|many
CASSITGDNEQFF
>NA|TRBV29-1|many
CSVSVGCETQYF
>NA|TRBV29-1|few
CSVVRDVNTGELFF